The present T cell receptor beta chain was sequenced within a study of CD8 T cells in ankylosing spondylitis listed by TCRdb under 2017. In terms of the full investigation: The study set out to find disease-linked TCR variants by profiling T cell receptor beta repertoires in ankylosing spondylitis patients and healthy donors. In total, the full study cohort was made up of 95 to 110 healthy donors and some 26 ankylosing spondylitis patients. Peripheral blood was sampled, and synovial fluid was additionally collected from ankylosing spondylitis patients. What the work shows at the level of the full study, not this receptor alone: Significant enrichment of the disease-linked clones was reported in matched synovial fluid samples from ankylosing spondylitis patients. A TCR beta motif made up of several highly homologous amino acid variants appeared to be characteristic of blood from ankylosing spondylitis patients. Some motif variants had previously been reported in the synovial fluid and blood of reactive arthritis patients, which suggests shared mechanisms of disease initiation. A CD8+ phenotype was shown by the disease-linked clones, which were found at relatively low frequencies in peripheral blood.

Sequencer: Illumina HiSeq 2500. TCR beta libraries were prepared by quantitative 5'-RACE with molecular barcodes. As for the original processing: A new computational method based on a probabilistic model of VDJ rearrangement was used to identify disease-linked TCR variants. TCRdb handled the public reads itself, with Q25 trimming in fastp and clone calling in MiXCR, and kept productive beta chains. Each CDR3 protein gets just one entry, which takes the most common genes and DNA from the rows behind it. TCRdb's processing, not the study's, gives the V and J calls here. The sample has over 600,000 distinct CDR3 sequences on record, roughly 19% of them singletons. 15% to 20% of the sample goes to the ten largest clones. This clonotype was seen a handful of times. The antigen it recognizes is unknown. No much larger clonotype is one base removed from it; base qualities were not supplied. The material sequenced was blood, either unsorted or a sorted T cell fraction (not recorded which). This TCR was sampled from a male donor with ankylosing spondylitis.

The CDR3 region reads CASSAGSGEKLFF. The DNA reads TGTGCCAGCTCGGCAGGGTCGGGAGAAAAACTGTTTTTT. The rearranged chain carries TRBV5-4 and TRBJ1-4; TRBD1 is possibly the D segment (5 matching bases). The CDR3 starts with the cysteine, ends with the phenylalanine, and has 13 residues. Only the CDR3 part of the read is kept: 39 bases, read in frame from the first base. The junction shows trimming of 7 bases on V and 8 bases on J, plus 15 bases between the germline ends. From a lookup of the germline V gene (reference sequence), CDR1 and CDR2 are SGHNT and YYREEE. The full variable domain, completed from the reference TRBV5-4 and TRBJ1-4 proteins outside the CDR3, reads ETGVTQSPTHLIKTRGQQVTLRCSSQSGHNTVSWYQQALGQGPQFIFQYYREEENGRGNFPPRFSGLQFPNYSSELNVNALELDDSALYLCASSAGSGEKLFFGSGTQLSVL.